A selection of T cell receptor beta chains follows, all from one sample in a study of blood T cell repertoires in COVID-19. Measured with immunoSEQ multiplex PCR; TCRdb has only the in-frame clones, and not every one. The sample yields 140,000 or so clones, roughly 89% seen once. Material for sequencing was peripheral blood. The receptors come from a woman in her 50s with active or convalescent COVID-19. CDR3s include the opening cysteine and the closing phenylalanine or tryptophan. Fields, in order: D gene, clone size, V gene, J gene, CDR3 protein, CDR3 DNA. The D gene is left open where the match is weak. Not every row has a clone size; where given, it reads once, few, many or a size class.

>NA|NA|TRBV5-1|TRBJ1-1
CASSLEFLGAGTEAFF
TGCGCCAGCAGCTTGGAATTTTTGGGGGCCGGCACTGAAGCTTTCTTT
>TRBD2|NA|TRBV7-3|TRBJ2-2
CASSSIAGVGAGELFF
TGTGCCAGCAGCTCTATAGCGGGAGTGGGCGCCGGGGAGCTGTTTTTT
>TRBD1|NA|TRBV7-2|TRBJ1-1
CASSLVRGTEAFF
TGTGCCAGCAGCTTAGTCAGGGGGACTGAAGCTTTCTTT
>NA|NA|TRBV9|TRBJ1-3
CASSPTGASGNTIYF
TGTGCCAGCAGCCCCACAGGTGCCTCTGGAAACACCATATATTTT
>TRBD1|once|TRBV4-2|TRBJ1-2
CASSQVRDSHYGYTF
TGTGCCAGCAGCCAAGTTAGGGACAGTCACTATGGCTACACCTTC
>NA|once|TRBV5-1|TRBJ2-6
CASSLESRSGANVLTF
TGCGCCAGCAGCTTGGAGTCCAGGTCTGGGGCCAACGTCCTGACTTTC
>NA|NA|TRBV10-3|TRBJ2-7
CAISEQSAYEQYF
TGTGCCATCAGTGAGCAGAGCGCCTACGAGCAGTACTTC
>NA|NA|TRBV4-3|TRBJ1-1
CASSQDPQSQWTEAFF
TGCGCCAGCAGCCAAGATCCTCAATCACAGTGGACTGAAGCTTTCTTT
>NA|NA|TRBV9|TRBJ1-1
CASSPTGQRTEAFF
TGTGCCAGCAGCCCGACGGGACAAAGGACTGAAGCTTTCTTT
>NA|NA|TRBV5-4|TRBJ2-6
CASSLEQARVSGANVLTF
TGTGCCAGCAGCTTGGAGCAGGCAAGAGTCTCTGGGGCCAACGTCCTGACTTTC
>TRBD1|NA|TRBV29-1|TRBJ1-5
CSVRTGDQPQHF
TGCAGCGTCCGGACAGGGGATCAGCCCCAGCATTTT
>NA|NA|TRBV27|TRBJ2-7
CASRTGPALGGQYF
TGTGCCAGCAGGACCGGACCGGCCTTAGGAGGGCAGTACTTC
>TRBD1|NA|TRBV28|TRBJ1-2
CASSLDPGGAFGYTF
TGTGCCAGCAGTTTGGATCCAGGGGGCGCATTTGGCTACACCTTC
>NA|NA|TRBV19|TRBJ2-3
CASSIVGGALTDTQYF
TGTGCCAGTAGTATAGTGGGCGGGGCCCTAACAGATACGCAGTATTTT
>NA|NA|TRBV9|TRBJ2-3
CASSVGGQTTDTQYF
TGTGCCAGCAGCGTAGGTGGACAGACCACAGATACGCAGTATTTT
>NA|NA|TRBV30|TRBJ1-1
CAWTPPEQGTNTEAFF
TGTGCCTGGACCCCACCTGAACAGGGAACGAACACTGAAGCTTTCTTT
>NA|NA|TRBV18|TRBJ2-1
CASSPGVAALSYNEQFF
TGTGCCAGCTCACCAGGGGTAGCGGCCCTTTCCTACAATGAGCAGTTCTTC
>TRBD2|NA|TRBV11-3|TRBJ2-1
CASSWGTNNEQFF
TGTGCCAGCAGCTGGGGGACTAACAATGAGCAGTTCTTC
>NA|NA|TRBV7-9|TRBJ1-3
CASSSSLWRDTIYF
TGTGCCAGCAGCTCGTCTCTGTGGCGGGACACCATATATTTT
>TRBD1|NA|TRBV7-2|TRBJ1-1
CASSFRTGPKTEAFF
TGTGCCAGCAGCTTCCGGACAGGGCCAAAGACTGAAGCTTTCTTT
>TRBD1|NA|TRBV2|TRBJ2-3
CASSGLGTAGTDTQYF
TGTGCCAGCAGTGGGTTGGGGACAGCCGGCACAGATACGCAGTATTTT
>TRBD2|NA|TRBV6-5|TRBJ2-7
CASTSRASGRYEQYF
TGTGCCAGCACCTCACGGGCTAGCGGTAGGTACGAGCAGTACTTC
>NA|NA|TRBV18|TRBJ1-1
CASSPWGSNRADAEAFF
TGTGCCAGCTCACCATGGGGGAGTAACAGGGCAGATGCTGAAGCTTTCTTT
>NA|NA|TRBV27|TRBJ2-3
CASSLGTLDTQYF
TGTGCCAGCAGTTTAGGCACGTTAGATACGCAGTATTTT
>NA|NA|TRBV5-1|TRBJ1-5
CASSLEINSSNQPQHF
TGCGCCAGCAGCTTGGAGATCAATAGTTCCAATCAGCCCCAGCATTTT
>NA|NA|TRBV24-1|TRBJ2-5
CATSAARGVQETQYF
TGTGCCACCAGTGCCGCCAGGGGCGTACAAGAGACCCAGTACTTC
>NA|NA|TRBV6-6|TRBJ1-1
CASGAETEAFF
TGTGCCAGCGGGGCGGAGACTGAAGCTTTCTTT
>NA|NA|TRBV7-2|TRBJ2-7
CASSLNQGLAAYEQYF
TGTGCCAGCAGCCTTAATCAGGGGCTCGCCGCCTACGAGCAGTACTTC
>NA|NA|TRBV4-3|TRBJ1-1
CASSQGMPGSTEAFF
TGCGCCAGCAGCCAAGGCATGCCGGGAAGCACTGAAGCTTTCTTT
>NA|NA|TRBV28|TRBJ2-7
CASKRGGDYEQYF
TGTGCCAGCAAAAGGGGGGGCGACTACGAGCAGTACTTC
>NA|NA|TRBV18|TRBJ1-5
CASSRANDEPQHF
TGTGCCAGCTCGCGGGCCAACGACGAGCCCCAGCATTTT
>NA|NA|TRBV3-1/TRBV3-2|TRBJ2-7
CASSHAPLTRGSEQYF
TGTGCCAGCAGCCACGCCCCCTTGACTCGGGGGAGCGAGCAGTACTTC
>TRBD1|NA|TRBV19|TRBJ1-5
CASRGRGFDQPQHF
TGTGCCAGTAGAGGCAGGGGGTTTGATCAGCCCCAGCATTTT
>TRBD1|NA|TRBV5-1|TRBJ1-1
CASSLGVRQGKTEAFF
TGCGCCAGCAGCTTGGGGGTTAGACAGGGGAAGACTGAAGCTTTCTTT
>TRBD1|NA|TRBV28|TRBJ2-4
CASSRTGQTAKNIQYF
TGTGCCAGCAGCCGCACGGGACAGACAGCCAAAAACATTCAGTACTTC
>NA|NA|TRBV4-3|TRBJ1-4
CASSQDTMGSLNEKLFF
TGCGCCAGCAGCCAAGATACGATGGGGAGCCTTAATGAAAAACTGTTTTTT
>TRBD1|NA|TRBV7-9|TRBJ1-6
CASSSTGESPLHF
TGTGCCAGCAGCTCCACAGGGGAGTCACCCCTCCACTTT
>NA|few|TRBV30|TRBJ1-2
CAWTAGGNYGYTF
TGTGCCTGGACCGCGGGGGGCAACTATGGCTACACCTTC
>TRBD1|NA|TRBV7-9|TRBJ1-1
CASSSTGGANTEAFF
TGTGCCAGCAGCTCAACAGGGGGCGCGAACACTGAAGCTTTCTTT
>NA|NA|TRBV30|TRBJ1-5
CAWSRAGGNQPQHF
TGTGCCTGGAGCCGGGCGGGGGGAAATCAGCCCCAGCATTTT
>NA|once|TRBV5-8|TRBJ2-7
CASSLDRLMGYEQYF
TGTGCCAGCAGCTTGGACAGGTTGATGGGCTACGAGCAGTACTTC
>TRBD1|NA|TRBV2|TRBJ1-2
CASMGTGYYGYTF
TGTGCCAGCATGGGGACAGGCTACTATGGCTACACCTTC
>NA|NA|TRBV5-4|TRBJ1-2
CASSFRQGNYGYTF
TGTGCCAGCAGCTTCAGGCAGGGGAACTATGGCTACACCTTC
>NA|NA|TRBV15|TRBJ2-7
CATSVAAAILTSYEQYF
TGTGCCACCAGCGTCGCGGCAGCCATCCTTACTAGCTACGAGCAGTACTTC
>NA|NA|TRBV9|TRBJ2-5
CASSVGQAGETQYF
TGTGCCAGCAGCGTAGGGCAGGCGGGGGAGACCCAGTACTTC
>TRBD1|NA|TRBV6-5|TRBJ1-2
CASRTGTGGGGYTF
TGTGCCAGCAGGACCGGGACAGGGGGCGGTGGCTACACCTTC
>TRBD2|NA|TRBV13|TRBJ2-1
CASSLVGREGRNEQFF
TGTGCCAGCAGCTTAGTTGGGCGGGAGGGCCGCAATGAGCAGTTCTTC
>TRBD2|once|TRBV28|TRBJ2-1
CASSSPGLVHLLGFF
TGTGCCAGCAGTTCGCCGGGACTAGTCCACCTTCTGGGCTTCTTC
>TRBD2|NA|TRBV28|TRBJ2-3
CASSSLAGGQDTQYF
TGTGCCAGCAGTTCCCTAGCGGGAGGGCAAGATACGCAGTATTTT
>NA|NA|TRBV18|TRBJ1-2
CASSPGPNGYTF
TGTGCCAGCTCACCAGGGCCAAATGGCTACACCTTC
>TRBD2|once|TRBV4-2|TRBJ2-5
CASSQETSGGVEETQYF
TGTGCCAGCAGCCAAGAGACTAGCGGGGGGGTAGAAGAGACCCAGTACTTC
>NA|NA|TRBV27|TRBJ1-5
CASIRPGSLENQPQHF
TGTGCCAGCATTCGACCGGGATCTCTCGAGAATCAGCCCCAGCATTTT
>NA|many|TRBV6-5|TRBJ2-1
CASSVTESSYNEQFF
TGTGCCAGCAGCGTGACAGAGAGCTCCTACAATGAGCAGTTCTTC
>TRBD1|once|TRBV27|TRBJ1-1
CASSFSFLTGGTEAFF
TGTGCCAGCAGTTTTTCATTCCTCACAGGGGGCACTGAAGCTTTCTTT